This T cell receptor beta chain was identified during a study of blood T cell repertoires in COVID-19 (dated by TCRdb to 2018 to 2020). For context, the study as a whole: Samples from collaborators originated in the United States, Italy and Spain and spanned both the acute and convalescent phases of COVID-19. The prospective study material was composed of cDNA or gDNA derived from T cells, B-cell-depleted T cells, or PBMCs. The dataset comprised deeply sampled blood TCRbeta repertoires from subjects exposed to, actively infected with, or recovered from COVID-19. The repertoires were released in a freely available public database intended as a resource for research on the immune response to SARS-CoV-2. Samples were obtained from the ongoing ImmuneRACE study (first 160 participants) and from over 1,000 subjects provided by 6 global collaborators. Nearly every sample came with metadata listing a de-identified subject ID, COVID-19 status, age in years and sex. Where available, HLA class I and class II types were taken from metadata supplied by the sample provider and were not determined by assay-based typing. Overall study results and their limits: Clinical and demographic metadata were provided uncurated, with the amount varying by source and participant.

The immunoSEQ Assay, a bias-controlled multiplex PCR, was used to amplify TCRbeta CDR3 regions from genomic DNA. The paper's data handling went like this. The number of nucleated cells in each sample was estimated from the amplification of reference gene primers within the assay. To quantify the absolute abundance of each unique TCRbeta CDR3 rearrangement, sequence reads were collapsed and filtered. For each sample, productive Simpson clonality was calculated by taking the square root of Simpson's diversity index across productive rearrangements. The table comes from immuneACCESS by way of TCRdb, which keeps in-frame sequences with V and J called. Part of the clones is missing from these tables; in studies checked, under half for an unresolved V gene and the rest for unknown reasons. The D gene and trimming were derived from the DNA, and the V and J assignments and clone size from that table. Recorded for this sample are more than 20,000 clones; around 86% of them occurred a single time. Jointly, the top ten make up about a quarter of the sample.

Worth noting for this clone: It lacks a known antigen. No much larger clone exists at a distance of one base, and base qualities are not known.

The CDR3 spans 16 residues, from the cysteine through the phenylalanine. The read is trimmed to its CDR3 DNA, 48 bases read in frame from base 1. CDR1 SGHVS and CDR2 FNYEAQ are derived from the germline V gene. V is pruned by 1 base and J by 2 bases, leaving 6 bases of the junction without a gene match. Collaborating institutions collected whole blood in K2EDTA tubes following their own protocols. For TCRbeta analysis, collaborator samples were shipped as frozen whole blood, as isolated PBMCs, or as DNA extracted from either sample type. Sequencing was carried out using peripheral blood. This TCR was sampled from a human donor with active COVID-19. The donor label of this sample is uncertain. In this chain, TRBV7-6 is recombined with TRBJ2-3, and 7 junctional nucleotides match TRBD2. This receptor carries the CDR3 CASSLVASGITDTQYF. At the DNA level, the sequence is TGTGCCAGCAGCTTAGTGGCTAGCGGAATCACAGATACGCAGTATTTT.